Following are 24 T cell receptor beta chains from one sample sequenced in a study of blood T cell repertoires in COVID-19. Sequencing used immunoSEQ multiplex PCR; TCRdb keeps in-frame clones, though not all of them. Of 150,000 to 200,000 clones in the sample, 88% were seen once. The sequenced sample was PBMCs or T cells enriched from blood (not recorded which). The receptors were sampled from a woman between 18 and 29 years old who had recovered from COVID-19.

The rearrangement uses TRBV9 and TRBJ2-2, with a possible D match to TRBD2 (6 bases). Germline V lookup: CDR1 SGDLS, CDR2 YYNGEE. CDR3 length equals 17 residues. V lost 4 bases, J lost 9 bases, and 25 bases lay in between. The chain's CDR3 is CASSPASENIFARELFF. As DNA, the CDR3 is TGTGCCAGCAGCCCCGCTAGCGAGAATATTTTTGCCAGGGAGCTGTTTTTT.

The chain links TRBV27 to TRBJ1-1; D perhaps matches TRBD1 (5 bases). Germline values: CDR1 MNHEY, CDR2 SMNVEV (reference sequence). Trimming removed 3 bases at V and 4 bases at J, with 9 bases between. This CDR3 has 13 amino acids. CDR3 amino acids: CASSFRDGTEAFF. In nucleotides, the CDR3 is TGTGCCAGCAGTTTCAGGGATGGCACTGAAGCTTTCTTT.

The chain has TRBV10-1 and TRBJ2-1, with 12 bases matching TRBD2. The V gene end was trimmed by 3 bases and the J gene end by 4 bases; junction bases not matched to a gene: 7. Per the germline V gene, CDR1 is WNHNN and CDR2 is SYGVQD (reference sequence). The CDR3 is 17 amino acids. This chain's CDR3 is CASSDGLAGGTYNEQFF. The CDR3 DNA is TGCGCCAGCAGTGATGGGCTAGCGGGGGGGACGTACAATGAGCAGTTCTTC.

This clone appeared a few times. This CDR3 reads CASSFVRGSEAFF. DNA of the CDR3: TGTGCCAGCAGCTTTGTGAGGGGGTCTGAAGCTTTCTTT. The chain recombines TRBV11-2 with TRBJ1-1; perhaps TRBD1 as D (6 bases). Looked up from germline, CDR1 is SGHAT and CDR2 is FQNNGV. V lost 3 bases and J 6 bases, leaving 11 bases between the germline ends. The CDR3 is 13 amino acids.

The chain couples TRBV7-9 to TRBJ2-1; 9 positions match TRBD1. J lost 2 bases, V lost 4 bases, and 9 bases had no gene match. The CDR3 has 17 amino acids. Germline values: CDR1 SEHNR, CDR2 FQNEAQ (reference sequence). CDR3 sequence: CASSWGTGGLTYNEQFF. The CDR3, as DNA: TGTGCCAGCAGCTGGGGAACAGGGGGCCTGACCTACAATGAGCAGTTCTTC.

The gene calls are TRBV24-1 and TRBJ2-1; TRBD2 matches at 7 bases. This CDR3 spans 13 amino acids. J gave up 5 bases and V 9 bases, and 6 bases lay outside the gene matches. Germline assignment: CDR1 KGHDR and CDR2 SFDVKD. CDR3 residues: CATGGELNNEQFF. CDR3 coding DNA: TGTGCCACCGGGGGGGAGTTAAACAATGAGCAGTTCTTC.

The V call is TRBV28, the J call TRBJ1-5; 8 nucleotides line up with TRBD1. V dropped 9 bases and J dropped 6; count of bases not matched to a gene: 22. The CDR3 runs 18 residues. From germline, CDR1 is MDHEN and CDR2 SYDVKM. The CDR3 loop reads CARIYVAGGSNQGQPQHF. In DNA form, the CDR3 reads TGTGCCAGGATCTACGTGGCAGGGGGCTCGAATCAGGGTCAGCCCCAGCATTTT.

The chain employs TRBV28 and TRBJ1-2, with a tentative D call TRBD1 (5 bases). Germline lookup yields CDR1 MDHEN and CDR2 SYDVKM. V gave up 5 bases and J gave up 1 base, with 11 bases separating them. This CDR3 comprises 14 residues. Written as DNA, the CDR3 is TGTGCCAGCAGTAACGCAGGGATTAACTATGGCTACACCTTC. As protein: CASSNAGINYGYTF.

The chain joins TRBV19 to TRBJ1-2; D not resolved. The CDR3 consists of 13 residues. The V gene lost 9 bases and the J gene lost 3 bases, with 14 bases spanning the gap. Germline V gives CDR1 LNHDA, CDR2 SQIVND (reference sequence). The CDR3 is CASTPGLHYGYTF. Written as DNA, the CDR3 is TGTGCCAGCACCCCAGGTCTCCACTATGGCTACACCTTC.

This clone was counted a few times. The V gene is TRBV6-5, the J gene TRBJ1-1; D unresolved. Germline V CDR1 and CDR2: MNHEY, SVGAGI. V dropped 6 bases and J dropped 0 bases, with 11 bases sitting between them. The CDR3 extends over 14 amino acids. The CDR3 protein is CASSLEYLNTEAFF. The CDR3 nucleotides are TGTGCCAGCAGCCTGGAGTACTTGAACACTGAAGCTTTCTTT.

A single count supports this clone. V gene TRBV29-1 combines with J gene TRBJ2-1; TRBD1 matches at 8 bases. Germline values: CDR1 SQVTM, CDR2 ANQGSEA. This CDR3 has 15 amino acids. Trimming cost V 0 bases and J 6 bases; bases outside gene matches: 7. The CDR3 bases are TGCAGCGTTGAAGAGGCGGGACAGGCGTTCAATGAGCAGTTCTTC. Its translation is CSVEEAGQAFNEQFF.

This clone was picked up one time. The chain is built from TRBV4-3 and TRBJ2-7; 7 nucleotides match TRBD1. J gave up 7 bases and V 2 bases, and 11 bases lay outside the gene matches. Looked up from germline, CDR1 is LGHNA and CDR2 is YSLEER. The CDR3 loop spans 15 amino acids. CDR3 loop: CASSQYHDRVGEQYF. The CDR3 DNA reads TGCGCCAGCAGCCAATACCATGACAGGGTAGGTGAGCAGTACTTC.

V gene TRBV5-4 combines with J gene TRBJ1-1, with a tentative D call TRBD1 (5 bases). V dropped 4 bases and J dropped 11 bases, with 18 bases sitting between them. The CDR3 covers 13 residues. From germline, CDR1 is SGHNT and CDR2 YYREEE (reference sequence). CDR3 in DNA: TGTGCCAGCAGCCCGGAAAACGGGGAGGGGGCTTTCTTT. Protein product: CASSPENGEGAFF.

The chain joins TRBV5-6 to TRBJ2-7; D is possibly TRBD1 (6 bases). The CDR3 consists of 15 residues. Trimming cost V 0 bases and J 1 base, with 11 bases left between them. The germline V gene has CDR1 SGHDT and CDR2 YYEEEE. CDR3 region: CASSLGGGASYEQYF. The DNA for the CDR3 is TGTGCCAGCAGCTTGGGAGGGGGTGCGTCCTACGAGCAGTACTTC.

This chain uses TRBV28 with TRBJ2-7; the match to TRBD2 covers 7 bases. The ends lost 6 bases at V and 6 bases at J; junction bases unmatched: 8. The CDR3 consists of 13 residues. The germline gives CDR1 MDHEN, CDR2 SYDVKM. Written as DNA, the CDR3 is TGTGCCAGCAGCCAACCGGGGAGGGTCGAGCAGTACTTC. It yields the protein CASSQPGRVEQYF. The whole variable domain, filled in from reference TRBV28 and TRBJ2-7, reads DVKVTQSSRYLVKRTGEKVFLECVQDMDHENMFWYRQDPGLGLRLIYFSYDVKMKEKGDIPEGYSVSREKKERFSLILESASTNQTSMYLCASSQPGRVEQYFGPGTRLTVT.

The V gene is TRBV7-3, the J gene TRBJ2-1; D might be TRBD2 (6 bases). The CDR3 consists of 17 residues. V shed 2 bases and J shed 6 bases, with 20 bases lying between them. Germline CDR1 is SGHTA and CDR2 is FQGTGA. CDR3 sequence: CASSLFLPGEVGNEQFF. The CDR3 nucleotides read TGTGCCAGCAGCTTATTCCTACCGGGGGAGGTGGGCAATGAGCAGTTCTTC.

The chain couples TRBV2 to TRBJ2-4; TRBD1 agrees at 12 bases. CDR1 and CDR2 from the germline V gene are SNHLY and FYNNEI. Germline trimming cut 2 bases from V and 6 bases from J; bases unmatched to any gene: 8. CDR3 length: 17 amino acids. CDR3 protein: CASSEFGTGGGGNIQYF. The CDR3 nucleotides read TGTGCCAGCAGTGAATTCGGGACAGGGGGCGGGGGAAACATTCAGTACTTC.

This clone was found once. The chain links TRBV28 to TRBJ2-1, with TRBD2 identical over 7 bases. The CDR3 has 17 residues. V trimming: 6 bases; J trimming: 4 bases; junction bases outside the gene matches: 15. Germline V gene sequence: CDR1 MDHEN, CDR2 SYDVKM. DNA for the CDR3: TGTGCCAGCAGAGATAGAGCGGGGATCCGATTTTACAATGAGCAGTTCTTC. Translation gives CASRDRAGIRFYNEQFF.

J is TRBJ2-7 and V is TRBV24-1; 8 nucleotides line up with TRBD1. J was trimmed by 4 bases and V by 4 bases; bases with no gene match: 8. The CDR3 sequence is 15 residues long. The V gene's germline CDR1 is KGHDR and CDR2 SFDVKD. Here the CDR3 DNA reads TGTGCCACCAGTGACCGTACCAGGGGGCAATACGAGCAGTACTTC. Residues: CATSDRTRGQYEQYF.

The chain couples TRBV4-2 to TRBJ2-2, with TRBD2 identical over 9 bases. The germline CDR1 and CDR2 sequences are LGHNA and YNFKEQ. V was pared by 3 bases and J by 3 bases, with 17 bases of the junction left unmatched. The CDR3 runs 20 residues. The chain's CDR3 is CASSQDSVRGGLGDTGELFF. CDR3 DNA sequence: TGTGCCAGCAGCCAGGACTCGGTGCGGGGGGGCCTGGGGGACACCGGGGAGCTGTTTTTT.

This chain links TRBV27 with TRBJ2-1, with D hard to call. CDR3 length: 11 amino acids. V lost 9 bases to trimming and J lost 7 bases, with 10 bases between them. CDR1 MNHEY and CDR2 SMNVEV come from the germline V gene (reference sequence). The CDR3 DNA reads TGTGCCAGTAGTAACGGGAATGAGCAGTTCTTC. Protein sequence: CASSNGNEQFF.

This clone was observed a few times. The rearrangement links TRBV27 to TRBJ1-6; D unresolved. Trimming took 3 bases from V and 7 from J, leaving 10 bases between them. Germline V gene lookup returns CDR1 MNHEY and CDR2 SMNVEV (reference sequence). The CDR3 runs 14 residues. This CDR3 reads CASSFLTANSPLHF. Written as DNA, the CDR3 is TGTGCCAGCAGTTTCCTCACAGCCAATTCACCCCTCCACTTT.

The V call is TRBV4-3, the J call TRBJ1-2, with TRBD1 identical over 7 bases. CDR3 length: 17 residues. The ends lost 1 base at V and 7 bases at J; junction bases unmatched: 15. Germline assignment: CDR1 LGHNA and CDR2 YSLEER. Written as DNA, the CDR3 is TGCGCCAGCAGCCAAGGTGGTTCGAGGGGGCTGGGTAGTGGCTACACCTTC. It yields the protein CASSQGGSRGLGSGYTF.

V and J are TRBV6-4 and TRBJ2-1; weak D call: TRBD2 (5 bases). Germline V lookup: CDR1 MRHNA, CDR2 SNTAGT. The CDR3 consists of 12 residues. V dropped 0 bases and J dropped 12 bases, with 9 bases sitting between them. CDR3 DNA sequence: TGTGCCAGCAGTGACTCGAGAGGGATGCAGTTCTTC. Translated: CASSDSRGMQFF.